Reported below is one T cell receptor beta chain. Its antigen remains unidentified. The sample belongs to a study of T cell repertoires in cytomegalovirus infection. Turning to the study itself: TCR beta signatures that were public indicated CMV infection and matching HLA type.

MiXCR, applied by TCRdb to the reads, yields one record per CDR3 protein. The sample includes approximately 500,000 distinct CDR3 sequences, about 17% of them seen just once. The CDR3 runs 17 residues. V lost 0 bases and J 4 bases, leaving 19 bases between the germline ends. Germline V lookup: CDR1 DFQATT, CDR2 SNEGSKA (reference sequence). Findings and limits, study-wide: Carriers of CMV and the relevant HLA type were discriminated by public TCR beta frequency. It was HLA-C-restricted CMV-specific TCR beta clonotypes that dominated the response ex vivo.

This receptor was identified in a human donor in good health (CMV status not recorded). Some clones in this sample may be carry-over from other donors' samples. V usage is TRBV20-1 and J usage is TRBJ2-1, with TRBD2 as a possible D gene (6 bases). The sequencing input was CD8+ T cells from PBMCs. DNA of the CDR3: TGCAGTGCTAGAGACCCGGCGACTAGGTCTGGGTACAATGAGCAGTTCTTC. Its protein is CSARDPATRSGYNEQFF.